These T cell receptor beta chains were read from a single sample in a study of OX40 agonist ivuxolimab in advanced cancers. TCRdb keeps only in-frame clones here, not all; method: immunoSEQ multiplex PCR. This table has 40,000 to 60,000 clones, 88% appearing once. Material: CD4+ or CD8+ T cells sorted from blood, obtained in a trial of the OX40 agonist ivuxolimab. These receptors were collected from an adult with an advanced solid tumor such as melanoma, head and neck, liver or kidney cancer. The CDR3 runs from the conserved cysteine through the conserved F or W. Fields, in order: V gene, J gene, D gene, clone size, CDR3 DNA, CDR3 protein. A D gene is named only where the DNA matches it firmly. Clone size is not always given. Where it is, it says once, few, many or a class for expanded clones.

>TRBV28|TRBJ1-2|NA|NA
TGTGCCAGCAGCCCCCATGGAGGGCGGTATGGCTACACCTTC
CASSPHGGRYGYTF
>TRBV19|TRBJ2-2|NA|NA
TGTGCCAGTATTCCAAATCGTGTCGGGGAGCTGTTTTTT
CASIPNRVGELFF
>TRBV11-2|TRBJ1-4|NA|NA
TGTGCCAGCAGCTTTAGAGGTGTGGAAAAACTGTTTTTT
CASSFRGVEKLFF
>TRBV28|TRBJ1-6|TRBD1|NA
TGTGCCAGCAGTTTAATCGGGACAGGGAATTCACCCCTCCACTTT
CASSLIGTGNSPLHF
>TRBV28|TRBJ2-7|TRBD2|NA
TGTGCCAGCAGTGCCCACGGGGGGGGCAGCTACGAGCAGTACTTC
CASSAHGGGSYEQYF
>TRBV10-3|TRBJ2-1|TRBD2|NA
TGTGCCATCAGTCCTCACGGGGGGGACAATGAGCAGTTCTTC
CAISPHGGDNEQFF
>TRBV7-3|TRBJ1-5|NA|few
TGTGCCAGCAGATTTCCAACCAGTGTGAGGATTCAGCCCCAGCATTTT
CASRFPTSVRIQPQHF
>TRBV28|TRBJ2-3|TRBD2|NA
TGTGCCAGCAGTTTGGGACTAGCGGGAGCAACCACAGATACGCAGTATTTT
CASSLGLAGATTDTQYF
>TRBV6-5|TRBJ2-3|NA|NA
TGTGCCAGCAGTTACTCAATTCGGCCAGAGGGCCATACGCAGTATTTT
CASSYSIRPEGHTQYF
>TRBV6-7|TRBJ1-1|NA|NA
TGTGCCAGCAGGCGCAGGGGTAACACTGAAGCTTTCTTT
CASRRRGNTEAFF
>TRBV18|TRBJ1-1|NA|NA
TGTGCCAGCTCACCAATTGGGTCGGGGGGCAAGGACACTGAAGCTTTCTTT
CASSPIGSGGKDTEAFF
>TRBV5-5|TRBJ1-2|TRBD1|NA
TGTGCCAGCTCCCGAGACAGGGCAACTGGCTACACCTTC
CASSRDRATGYTF
>TRBV14|TRBJ2-7|TRBD2|NA
TGTGCCAGCAGCTTCGGCCGGGAGGGGGAGCAGTACTTC
CASSFGREGEQYF